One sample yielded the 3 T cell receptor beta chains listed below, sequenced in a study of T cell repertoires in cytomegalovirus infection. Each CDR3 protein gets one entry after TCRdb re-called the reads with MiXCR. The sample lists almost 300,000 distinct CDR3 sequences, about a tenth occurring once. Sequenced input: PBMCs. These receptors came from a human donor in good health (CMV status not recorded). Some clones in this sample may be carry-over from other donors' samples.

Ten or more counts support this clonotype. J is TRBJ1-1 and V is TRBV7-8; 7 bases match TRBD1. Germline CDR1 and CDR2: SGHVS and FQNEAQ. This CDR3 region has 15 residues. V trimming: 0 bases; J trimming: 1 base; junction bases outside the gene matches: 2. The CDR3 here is CASSLARQGNTEAFF. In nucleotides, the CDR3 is TGTGCCAGCAGCTTAGCCCGACAGGGGAACACTGAAGCTTTCTTT. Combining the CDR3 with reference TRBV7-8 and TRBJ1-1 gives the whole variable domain GAGVSQSPRYKVAKRGQDVALRCDPISGHVSLFWYQQALGQGPEFLTYFQNEAQLDKSGLPSDRFFAERPEGSVSTLKIQRTQQEDSAVYLCASSLARQGNTEAFFGQGTRLTVV.

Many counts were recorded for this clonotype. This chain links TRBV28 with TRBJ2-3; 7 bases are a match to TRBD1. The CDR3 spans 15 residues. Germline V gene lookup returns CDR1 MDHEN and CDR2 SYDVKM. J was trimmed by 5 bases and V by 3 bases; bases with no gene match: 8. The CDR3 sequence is CASSLGTEGQDTQYF. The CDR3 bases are TGTGCCAGCAGTTTGGGGACAGAGGGACAAGATACGCAGTATTTT. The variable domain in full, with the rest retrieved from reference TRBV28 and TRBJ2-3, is DVKVTQSSRYLVKRTGEKVFLECVQDMDHENMFWYRQDPGLGLRLIYFSYDVKMKEKGDIPEGYSVSREKKERFSLILESASTNQTSMYLCASSLGTEGQDTQYFGPGTRLTVL.

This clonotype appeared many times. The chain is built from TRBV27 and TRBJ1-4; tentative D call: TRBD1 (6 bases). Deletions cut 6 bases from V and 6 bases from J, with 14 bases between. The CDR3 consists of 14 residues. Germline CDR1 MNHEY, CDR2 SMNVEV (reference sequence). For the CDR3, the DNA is TGTGCCAGCAGCGTGGGGGGGCGCGATGAAAAACTGTTTTTT. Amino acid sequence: CASSVGGRDEKLFF.